A selection of T cell receptor beta chains follows, all from one sample in a study of blood T cell repertoires in COVID-19. Some clones are missing from TCRdb's copy, which holds only in-frame ones; the method was immunoSEQ multiplex PCR. The repertoire holds under 200,000 clones, with more than 70% as singletons. Material for sequencing was peripheral blood. These TCRs come from a man aged 35-49 years with active or convalescent COVID-19. The CDR3 runs from the conserved cysteine through the conserved F or W. Fields, in order: J gene, clone size, V gene, D gene, CDR3 protein, CDR3 DNA. A D gene is named only where the DNA matches it firmly. The size field is filled for only some rows; it gives once, few, many or a size class.

TRBJ1-4 | - | TRBV24-1 | - | CATSDFDGGDEKLFF | TGTGCCACCAGTGACTTTGACGGGGGGGATGAAAAACTGTTTTTT
TRBJ2-5 | - | TRBV12-5 | TRBD2 | CASGLTWTSGSQETQYF | TGTGCTAGTGGTTTGACCTGGACTAGCGGGAGCCAAGAGACCCAGTACTTC
TRBJ2-2 | - | TRBV5-4 | TRBD2 | CASSLGPGLAGVDTGELFF | TGTGCCAGCAGCTTGGGACCGGGACTAGCGGGAGTGGATACCGGGGAGCTGTTTTTT
TRBJ2-3 | few | TRBV11-2 | TRBD2 | CASSFGSGGADTQYF | TGTGCCAGCAGCTTTGGTAGCGGGGGGGCTGATACGCAGTATTTT
TRBJ2-7 | - | TRBV28 | - | CASTFSQGSYEQYF | TGTGCCAGCACGTTCTCGCAGGGGAGTTACGAGCAGTACTTC
TRBJ2-7 | - | TRBV5-6 | TRBD1 | CASSSIRTGIHEQYF | TGTGCCAGCAGCTCAATCCGGACAGGGATCCACGAGCAGTACTTC
TRBJ2-5 | - | TRBV29-1 | TRBD1 | CSVEGTGGQETQYF | TGCAGCGTTGAAGGGACAGGGGGGCAAGAGACCCAGTACTTC
TRBJ1-5 | - | TRBV24-1 | - | CATQGNSNQPQHF | TGTGCCACCCAGGGTAATAGCAATCAGCCCCAGCATTTT
TRBJ1-2 | - | TRBV6-1 | TRBD1 | CASSEEGAGGYTF | TGTGCCAGCAGTGAAGAGGGGGCGGGAGGCTACACCTTC
TRBJ1-5 | - | TRBV27 | TRBD1 | CASPHRGMRPHSNQPQHF | TGTGCCAGCCCGCACAGGGGAATGCGACCACATAGCAATCAGCCCCAGCATTTT
TRBJ2-7 | once | TRBV27 | TRBD2 | CASRLGLASTYEQYF | TGTGCCAGCAGACTTGGACTAGCGTCCACCTACGAGCAGTACTTC
TRBJ1-1 | - | TRBV2 | TRBD1 | CASSGGQGIPLSEAFF | TGTGCCAGCAGTGGGGGACAGGGGATTCCCCTTTCTGAAGCTTTCTTT
TRBJ1-1 | - | TRBV29-1 | - | CSVWGQGAFF | TGCAGCGTTTGGGGGCAGGGGGCTTTCTTT
TRBJ1-4 | - | TRBV28 | - | CASSLITTGRPVLFF | TGTGCCAGCAGTTTAATCACTACGGGAAGGCCCGTACTGTTTTTT
TRBJ1-1 | once | TRBV28 | TRBD1 | CASRTYRGSNEAFF | TGTGCCAGCCGTACGTACAGGGGATCGAACGAAGCTTTCTTT
TRBJ2-4 | - | TRBV5-4 | TRBD1 | CASSPDRENIQYF | TGTGCCAGCAGCCCGGACAGGGAAAACATTCAGTACTTC
TRBJ1-5 | - | TRBV6-1 | TRBD1 | CASSEVGTGLLQPQHF | TGTGCCAGCAGTGAAGTCGGGACAGGGTTGCTTCAGCCCCAGCATTTT
TRBJ1-2 | - | TRBV28 | TRBD1 | CASRAPTGGEDGYTF | TGTGCCAGCAGAGCACCGACAGGGGGCGAGGATGGCTACACCTTC
TRBJ2-3 | once | TRBV28 | TRBD1 | CASTSTGDVEDTQYF | TGTGCCAGCACCTCGACAGGGGATGTAGAAGATACGCAGTATTTT
TRBJ2-7 | - | TRBV6-4 | - | CASSGTGSPFHEQYF | TGTGCCAGCAGTGGTACAGGGTCCCCATTTCACGAGCAGTACTTC
TRBJ1-1 | - | TRBV9 | TRBD1 | CASSPRDRGPSEAFF | TGTGCCAGCAGCCCCCGCGACAGGGGGCCATCTGAAGCTTTCTTT
TRBJ1-4 | once | TRBV7-9 | - | CASSLTGPNEKLFF | TGTGCCAGCAGCTTAACAGGCCCTAATGAAAAACTGTTTTTT
TRBJ2-7 | - | TRBV5-4 | TRBD1 | CASSLVGTASYEQYF | TGTGCCAGCAGCTTGGTTGGGACAGCTTCCTACGAGCAGTACTTC
TRBJ1-2 | - | TRBV11-2 | TRBD1 | CASSLGGDRGYGYTF | TGTGCCAGCAGCTTAGGTGGGGACAGGGGTTATGGCTACACCTTC
TRBJ1-2 | once | TRBV19 | - | CASGSGDITGGHATF | TGTGCCAGTGGGTCTGGGGACATCACGGGAGGGCACGCCACCTTC
TRBJ2-1 | - | TRBV2 | TRBD2 | CASRSGRGDEQFF | TGTGCCAGCAGAAGCGGGAGGGGCGATGAGCAGTTCTTC
TRBJ1-1 | - | TRBV19 | TRBD1 | CASSIGISGGSTEAFF | TGTGCCAGTAGTATAGGTATCTCAGGGGGTAGCACTGAAGCTTTCTTT
TRBJ2-7 | - | TRBV28 | - | CASSDSYYEQYF | TGTGCCTCTTCGGACAGTTACTACGAGCAGTACTTC
TRBJ1-4 | - | TRBV2 | TRBD1 | CASSTRDRGDEKLFF | TGTGCCAGCAGTACCCGGGACAGGGGTGACGAAAAACTGTTTTTT
TRBJ2-7 | - | TRBV7-2 | TRBD1 | CASSSPPGQGIIEQYF | TGTGCCAGCAGCTCCCCCCCGGGACAGGGGATAATCGAGCAGTACTTC
TRBJ1-2 | few | TRBV3-1/TRBV3-2 | TRBD1 | CASSQGTTGGDYGYTF | TGTGCCAGCAGCCAAGGGACGACAGGGGGAGACTATGGCTACACCTTC
TRBJ2-7 | - | TRBV19 | TRBD1 | CASNTGVGSYEQYF | TGTGCCAGTAACACAGGGGTGGGCTCCTACGAGCAGTACTTC